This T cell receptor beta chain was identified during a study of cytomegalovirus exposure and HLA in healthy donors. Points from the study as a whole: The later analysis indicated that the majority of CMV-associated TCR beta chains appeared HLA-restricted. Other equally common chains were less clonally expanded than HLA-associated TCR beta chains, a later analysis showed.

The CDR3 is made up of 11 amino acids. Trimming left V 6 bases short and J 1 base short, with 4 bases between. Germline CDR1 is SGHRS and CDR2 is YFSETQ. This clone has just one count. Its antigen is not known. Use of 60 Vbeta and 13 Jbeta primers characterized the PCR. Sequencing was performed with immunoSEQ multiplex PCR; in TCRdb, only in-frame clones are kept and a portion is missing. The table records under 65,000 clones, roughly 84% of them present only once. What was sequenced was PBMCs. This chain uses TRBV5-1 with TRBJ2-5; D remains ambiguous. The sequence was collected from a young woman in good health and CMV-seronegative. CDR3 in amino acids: CASTSQETQYF. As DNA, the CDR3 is TGCGCCAGCACCTCCCAAGAGACCCAGTACTTC.